This is a list of T cell receptor beta chains from one sample in a study of T-cell reconstitution after alpha-beta-depleted transplantation in children. One entry per CDR3 protein results from TCRdb running MiXCR on the PCR reads. The table includes a few hundred thousand distinct CDR3 sequences, about 11% detected once. The sample here was PBMCs from the stem cell graft donor, taken from the stem cell graft. The receptors originated from a human donor who donated a stem cell graft to a child with acute myeloid leukemia. Both conserved end residues are part of each CDR3. D genes are given only for firm matches. Size tells how often a clone was seen (once, few, many) or the class of an expanded clone, and some rows leave it out.

D gene	clone size	V gene	J gene	CDR3 DNA	CDR3 protein
TRBD1	many	TRBV7-2	TRBJ1-5	TGTGCCAGCAGCTCAAAGACAGGGACCAATCAGCCCCAGCATTTT	CASSSKTGTNQPQHF
NA	few	TRBV20-1	TRBJ1-1	TGCAGTGCTGCGAAGGGGGGACTAAACACTGAAGCTTTCTTT	CSAAKGGLNTEAFF
NA	NA	TRBV5-1	TRBJ1-1	TGCGCCAGCAGCTTGGAAGGCCGCTCGAACACTGAAGCTTTCTTT	CASSLEGRSNTEAFF
NA	NA	TRBV7-3	TRBJ2-1	TGTGCCAGCAGCTTATTTGGCAGCAATGAGCAGTTCTTC	CASSLFGSNEQFF
TRBD1	few	TRBV25-1	TRBJ2-7	TGTGCCAGCAGGCCGACAGGGACCTACCAGCAGTACTTC	CASRPTGTYQQYF
NA	few	TRBV7-2	TRBJ2-3	TGTGCCAGCAGCACCCAAAGTAGCACAGATACGCAGTATTTT	CASSTQSSTDTQYF
NA	few	TRBV21-1	TRBJ1-6	TGTGCCAGCAAAGGTGGACAGGGGACTGATTCACCCCTCCACTTT	CASKGGQGTDSPLHF
TRBD2	few	TRBV7-2	TRBJ2-1	TGTGCCAGCGCGGGAGGGCCAGGGAATGAGCAGTTCTTC	CASAGGPGNEQFF
NA	many	TRBV4-1	TRBJ1-6	TGCGCCAGCAGCCACGTTGAAGGTGGGCAGAGAAATAATTCACCCCTCCACTTT	CASSHVEGGQRNNSPLHF
TRBD2	NA	TRBV29-1	TRBJ2-1	TGCAGCGTTTTAAGTAGCGGGAGCTCCTACAATGAGCAGTTCTTC	CSVLSSGSSYNEQFF
NA	NA	TRBV20-1	TRBJ2-7	TGCAGTGCGGGGGGACACCAAAGCTCCTACGAGCAGTACTTC	CSAGGHQSSYEQYF
NA	few	TRBV5-1	TRBJ1-6	TGCGCCAGCAGCTTCGGGTCGGCGACGCTATGGAATTCACCCCTCCACTTT	CASSFGSATLWNSPLHF
TRBD2	NA	TRBV6-1	TRBJ2-2	TGTGCCAGCAGTCGTTTAGCGGGAGGGGGCGGGGAGCTGTTTTTT	CASSRLAGGGGELFF
TRBD1	few	TRBV3-1	TRBJ2-1	TGTGCCAGCAGCCAGAACGACAGGGTCCATGAGCAGTTCTTC	CASSQNDRVHEQFF
TRBD2	many	TRBV25-1	TRBJ2-5	TGTGCCAGCAGCCTGGGACTAGCGGGGCTCGGGGGAGAGACCCAGTACTTC	CASSLGLAGLGGETQYF
TRBD1	NA	TRBV5-1	TRBJ2-3	TGCGCCAGCAGCTTGGTCGGGACAGGGGCCACAGATACGCAGTATTTT	CASSLVGTGATDTQYF
NA	NA	TRBV15	TRBJ2-7	TGTGCCACCAGCAGCGTTGGCTACGAGCAGTACTTC	CATSSVGYEQYF
TRBD1	few	TRBV7-9	TRBJ1-1	TGTGCCAGCAGCCCGGGACAGAAGAACACTGAAGCTTTCTTT	CASSPGQKNTEAFF
NA	NA	TRBV20-1	TRBJ1-2	TGCAGTGCTAGAGATAAGGGAGGGTATGGCTACACCTTC	CSARDKGGYGYTF
TRBD2	once	TRBV29-1	TRBJ2-1	TGCAGCGCCAGACTAGCGGGCCCCAACAATGAGCAGTTCTTC	CSARLAGPNNEQFF
TRBD1	NA	TRBV4-1	TRBJ2-7	TGCGCCAGCAGCCAAGAAAGGGACAGGGTTTCTGTGCAGTACTTC	CASSQERDRVSVQYF
TRBD1	few	TRBV7-2	TRBJ2-7	TGTGCCAGCAGCTTATTTGGTGGGCACAGGGGCGGAGAGCAGTACTTC	CASSLFGGHRGGEQYF
NA	NA	TRBV5-1	TRBJ2-7	TGCGCCAGCAGCTTGGAGGGTCGAGCGTCGAGCTCCTACGAGCAGTACTTC	CASSLEGRASSSYEQYF
NA	many	TRBV4-1	TRBJ2-2	TGCGCCAGCAGCCAAGATCTGGGGTCGAACACCGGGGAGCTGTTTTTT	CASSQDLGSNTGELFF
NA	many	TRBV2	TRBJ2-7	TGTGCCAGCAGTGTTGTGACCTACGAGCAGTACTTC	CASSVVTYEQYF
TRBD2	few	TRBV20-1	TRBJ2-5	TGCAGTGCTAGAGACACTCGACTAGCGAGCGAGACCCAGTACTTC	CSARDTRLASETQYF
TRBD1	once	TRBV11-3	TRBJ2-7	TGTGCCAGCAGGAAGGACAGGGGGGGTCGAAGCTCCTACGAGCAGTACTTC	CASRKDRGGRSSYEQYF
TRBD1	NA	TRBV6-2/TRBV6-3	TRBJ1-5	TGTGCCAGCAGTTGGGATGAGACTGGGACAGCTTGGGGCAATCAGCCCCAGCATTTT	CASSWDETGTAWGNQPQHF
NA	many	TRBV4-1	TRBJ1-5	TGCGCCAGCAGCCAGGAACCACAGGGAAGCAATCAGCCCCAGCATTTT	CASSQEPQGSNQPQHF
NA	NA	TRBV5-1	TRBJ1-1	TGCGCCAGCAGCGAGACAGTTACAGGCACTGAAGCTTTCTTT	CASSETVTGTEAFF
NA	NA	TRBV5-5	TRBJ2-6	TGTGCCAGCAGCTTGCAGGACGGGACTGGGGCCAACGTCCTGACTTTC	CASSLQDGTGANVLTF
NA	few	TRBV5-1	TRBJ1-1	TGCGCCAGCACCACGGGGGCGATGGGGACTGAAGCTTTCTTT	CASTTGAMGTEAFF
NA	NA	TRBV12-3/TRBV12-4	TRBJ1-2	TGTGCCAGCAGCCGTGCTGAGGGGCACTATGGCTACACCTTC	CASSRAEGHYGYTF
NA	NA	TRBV12-3/TRBV12-4	TRBJ2-7	TGTGCCAGCAGTGTTATCACCCCATGGACTACCTACGAGCAGTACTTC	CASSVITPWTTYEQYF
TRBD1	NA	TRBV5-1	TRBJ1-4	TGCGCCAGCAGCTTGTATCCCAGGCAACAGGGGACGTCTAATGAAAAACTGTTTTTT	CASSLYPRQQGTSNEKLFF
TRBD2	few	TRBV5-5	TRBJ2-7	TGTGCCAGCAGCTTCCGGACTAGCCTTCTCTACGAGCAGTACTTC	CASSFRTSLLYEQYF
NA	many	TRBV20-1	TRBJ2-7	TGCAGTGCTAGTAGGCTGACCTACGAGCAGTACTTC	CSASRLTYEQYF
NA	many	TRBV20-1	TRBJ1-6	TGCAGTGCTAGAGAGGGGAATTCACCCCTCCACTTT	CSAREGNSPLHF
TRBD1	NA	TRBV7-3	TRBJ2-1	TGTGCCAGCAGCTTAACGTCTGGGACAGTCAATGAGCAGTTCTTC	CASSLTSGTVNEQFF
NA	once	TRBV6-1	TRBJ2-2	TGTGCCAGCAGGAGGACCCAGTCCACCGGGGAGCTGTTTTTT	CASRRTQSTGELFF
NA	few	TRBV2	TRBJ2-5	TGTGCCAGCAGTGAACTTGTAGAGACCCAGTACTTC	CASSELVETQYF
TRBD1	many	TRBV20-1	TRBJ2-3	TGCAGTGCTAGAGATAGGGACAGGCTAACAGATACGCAGTATTTT	CSARDRDRLTDTQYF
TRBD1	NA	TRBV18	TRBJ2-7	TGTGCCAGCTCAAGGACAGGGAACTCCTACGAGCAGTACTTC	CASSRTGNSYEQYF
NA	few	TRBV20-1	TRBJ2-1	TGCAGTGCCGGAGGAGGCGACTACAATGAGCAGTTCTTC	CSAGGGDYNEQFF
TRBD1	few	TRBV12-3/TRBV12-4	TRBJ2-1	TGTGCCAGCAATGGCCTGGCAGGGGGCTGGGATGAGCAGTTCTTC	CASNGLAGGWDEQFF
NA	NA	TRBV20-1	TRBJ1-1	TGCAGTGCCCTTCTGGGGGTCACTGAAGCTTTCTTT	CSALLGVTEAFF
NA	few	TRBV29-1	TRBJ2-2	TGCAGCGTCCTGGGACCCAGCGAGGAGCTGTTTTTT	CSVLGPSEELFF
TRBD2	few	TRBV7-8	TRBJ2-5	TGTGCCAGCAGCTCGAGCGGGAGCCAGGGAGAGACCCAGTACTTC	CASSSSGSQGETQYF
TRBD1	NA	TRBV6-1	TRBJ1-2	TGTGCCAGCAGCCGCCGACAGGGGGGGGACTATGGCTACACCTTC	CASSRRQGGDYGYTF
TRBD2	many	TRBV12-3/TRBV12-4	TRBJ2-1	TGTGCCAGCAGCACTAGCGGCTATTCCTACAATGAGCAGTTCTTC	CASSTSGYSYNEQFF
NA	few	TRBV15	TRBJ2-3	TGTGCCACCAGTCCCCGGGCGGCAAGCACAGATACGCAGTATTTT	CATSPRAASTDTQYF
TRBD2	few	TRBV14	TRBJ2-1	TGTGCCAGCAGCCAGCGACTAGCGGGAAAGAATAAGTATGAGCAGTTCTTC	CASSQRLAGKNKYEQFF
TRBD1	many	TRBV20-1	TRBJ1-5	TGCAGTGCTTTGGACAGGGACGTCAATCAGCCCCAGCATTTT	CSALDRDVNQPQHF
NA	few	TRBV9	TRBJ1-3	TGTGCCAGCAGCGTAGTCGACTCTGGAAACACCATATATTTT	CASSVVDSGNTIYF